These 18 T cell receptor beta chains were sequenced from one sample in a study of blood T cell repertoires in COVID-19. Generated by immunoSEQ multiplex PCR, the TCRdb table keeps only in-frame clones and is missing some. The table records under 200,000 clones, more than 75% of them present only once. The source material was peripheral blood. The receptors stem from a man in his 60s with COVID-19, enrolled during active disease.

The V gene is TRBV7-2, the J gene TRBJ2-7; 12 bases align to TRBD2. Germline V gives CDR1 SGHTA, CDR2 FQGNSA. V shed 1 base, J shed 7 bases, and the junction held 8 bases outside the gene matches. The CDR3 runs 16 residues. The CDR3 DNA sequence: TGTGCCAGCAGCTTAGGGCTAGCGGGAGGGCCTAGGGAGCAGTACTTC. It is translated as CASSLGLAGGPREQYF.

This sequence joins TRBV6-4 and TRBJ2-1; possible D gene TRBD1, 6 bases. V lost 5 bases and J lost 5, with 13 bases in between. CDR3 size: 14 residues. Germline V gives CDR1 MRHNA, CDR2 SNTAGT. The CDR3 loop is CASSIGQRNNEQFF. The CDR3 DNA sequence: TGTGCCAGCAGTATAGGACAGCGAAACAATGAGCAGTTCTTC.

The rearrangement links TRBV20-1 to TRBJ2-5; 7 nucleotides line up with TRBD1. The V and J ends lost 4 bases and 4 bases, in that order; junction bases with no gene match: 9. The CDR3 has 14 amino acids. Germline loops: CDR1 DFQATT, CDR2 SNEGSKA (reference sequence). CDR3 in amino acids: CSANDRAGRETQYF. CDR3 sequence (DNA): TGCAGTGCTAATGACAGGGCAGGGCGAGAGACCCAGTACTTC.

The chain combines TRBV11-3 with TRBJ2-7, with TRBD1 identical over 12 bases. The CDR3 consists of 15 residues. Germline lookup yields CDR1 SGHNT and CDR2 YENEEA. Trimming cost V 3 bases and J 5 bases; bases outside gene matches: 5. As DNA, the CDR3 is TGTGCCAGCAGCTTGGGACAGGGGGCGATCGACGAGCAGTACTTC. This codes for CASSLGQGAIDEQYF.

The genes are TRBV7-2 and TRBJ2-7; 8 positions agree with TRBD1. The germline V gene encodes CDR1 SGHTA and CDR2 FQGNSA. The CDR3 has 15 residues. V was clipped by 1 base and J by 4 bases; unmatched bases: 6. DNA of the CDR3: TGTGCCAGCAGCTTAGGGGGGACAGGAGGTTACGAGCAGTACTTC. Amino acids: CASSLGGTGGYEQYF.

This clone has a handful of counts. The chain is built from TRBV7-6 and TRBJ2-2; 9 bases align to TRBD1. With 5 bases clipped from V and 8 bases from J, the junction kept 9 bases outside the gene matches. This CDR3 is built from 15 residues. Germline V CDR1 and CDR2: SGHVS, FNYEAQ. CDR3 DNA: TGTGCCAGCAGCCTACGGACAGGGGCATTGGGGGAGCTGTTTTTT. The encoded protein is CASSLRTGALGELFF.

The chain joins TRBV18 to TRBJ1-2; 12 nucleotides agree with TRBD1. Germline CDR1 KGHSH, CDR2 LQKENI. This CDR3 spans 16 amino acids. V trimming: 5 bases; J trimming: 5 bases; junction bases outside the gene matches: 9. The CDR3 DNA sequence: TGTGCCAGCTCATCCGGGACAGGGGGCAGTTGGTATGGCTACACCTTC. Translated, it gives CASSSGTGGSWYGYTF.

The chain has TRBV7-9 and TRBJ1-4; 7 nucleotides agree with TRBD1. Germline V gene lookup returns CDR1 SEHNR and CDR2 FQNEAQ (reference sequence). This CDR3 comprises 18 residues. With V trimmed by 4 bases and J by 0 bases, 11 bases remained unmatched. The chain's CDR3 is CASSYLLGQPSTNEKLFF. Written as DNA, the CDR3 is TGTGCCAGCAGCTACCTTCTGGGACAGCCTTCAACTAATGAAAAACTGTTTTTT.

The rearrangement uses TRBV27 and TRBJ2-1; D remains ambiguous. V lost 0 bases and J lost 5, with 8 bases in between. CDR3 size: 14 residues. Germline V gives CDR1 MNHEY, CDR2 SMNVEV (reference sequence). The CDR3 loop reads CASSLSRLNNEQFF. The CDR3 region has the DNA TGTGCCAGCAGTTTATCGAGGTTAAACAATGAGCAGTTCTTC.

Here the CDR3 reads CASSEYIGASDTEAFF. CDR3 bases: TGTGCCAGCAGTGAATATATTGGGGCCTCGGACACTGAAGCTTTCTTT. The V call is TRBV25-1, the J call TRBJ1-1; possibly TRBD1 for D (5 bases). This CDR3 has 16 residues. Per germline, CDR1 MGHDK and CDR2 SYGVNS. Between the trimmed V and J ends, which lost 0 bases and 3 bases, there was a span of 14 bases.

A few counts support this clone. The J gene is TRBJ2-2, the V gene TRBV13; maybe TRBD1 (5 bases). The CDR3 length is 14 residues. The germline V gene encodes CDR1 PRHDT and CDR2 FYEKMQ (reference sequence). Trimming cost V 3 bases and J 6 bases, with 11 bases left between them. As DNA, the CDR3 is TGTGCCAGCAGCTTCCGGACACGTTCCGGGGAGCTGTTTTTT. This encodes CASSFRTRSGELFF.

The chain couples TRBV28 to TRBJ1-5, with 7 bases identical to TRBD1. There are 16 residues in the CDR3. CDR1 and CDR2 from the germline V gene are MDHEN and SYDVKM. The junction had 7 bases not matched to a gene; V was cut back by 1 base and J by 4 bases. DNA for the CDR3: TGTGCCAGCAGTTTATCGGCGGGACAGCTAAATCAGCCCCAGCATTTT. Translating it yields CASSLSAGQLNQPQHF.

The chain carries TRBV7-2 and TRBJ2-1, with TRBD2 identical over 12 bases. After removal of 4 bases from V and 5 bases from J, the junction contained 9 bases not matched to a gene. CDR1 is SGHTA, CDR2 FQGNSA, per germline. The CDR3 covers 17 residues. The DNA of the CDR3 is TGTGCCAGCAGCTCCTCTGGACTAGCGGGGACCCACAATGAGCAGTTCTTC. Protein: CASSSSGLAGTHNEQFF.

The chain carries TRBV19 and TRBJ1-5; 7 bases fit TRBD1. The trim removed 7 bases at V and 5 bases at J, leaving 8 bases unmatched. This CDR3 contains 14 residues. The germline gives CDR1 LNHDA, CDR2 SQIVND (reference sequence). DNA for the CDR3: TGTGCCAGTACCCCAGGGGGGTCGGATCAGCCCCAGCATTTT. It yields the protein CASTPGGSDQPQHF.

The chain carries TRBV28 and TRBJ2-7; D is perhaps TRBD1 (6 bases). The CDR3 contains 13 residues. Trimming took off 4 bases at V and 6 bases at J, with 13 bases between the two ends. Germline lookup yields CDR1 MDHEN and CDR2 SYDVKM. CDR3 protein: CASSSAGVGEQYF. DNA for the CDR3: TGTGCCAGCAGTTCAGCAGGGGTGGGCGAGCAGTACTTC.

There are a few counts of this clone. V and J are TRBV5-5 and TRBJ1-2, with 8 positions matching TRBD1. This CDR3 spans 15 amino acids. From germline, CDR1 is SGHKS and CDR2 YYEKEE (reference sequence). J was trimmed by 5 bases and V by 1 base; bases with no gene match: 7. DNA for the CDR3: TGTGCCAGCAGCTTGAGGCAGGGGGCAGGGTATGGCTACACCTTC. Translating gives CASSLRQGAGYGYTF. The whole variable domain, filled in from reference TRBV5-5 and TRBJ1-2, reads DAGVTQSPTHLIKTRGQQVTLRCSPISGHKSVSWYQQVLGQGPQFIFQYYEKEERGRGNFPDRFSARQFPNYSSELNVNALLLGDSALYLCASSLRQGAGYGYTFGSGTRLTVV.

This chain connects TRBV5-6 to TRBJ1-5; D call uncertain. Germline CDR1 SGHDT, CDR2 YYEEEE. The CDR3 is made up of 13 amino acids. V was shortened by 7 bases and J by 2 bases, with 10 bases between the two germline ends. CDR3: CASQAGGNQPQHF. The CDR3 nucleotides read TGTGCCAGCCAAGCCGGGGGCAATCAGCCCCAGCATTTT. The full variable domain, rest sourced from reference TRBV5-6 and TRBJ1-5, is DAGVTQSPTHLIKTRGQQVTLRCSPKSGHDTVSWYQQALGQGPQFIFQYYEEEERQRGNFPDRFSGHQFPNYSSELNVNALLLGDSALYLCASQAGGNQPQHFGDGTRLSIL.

The genes are TRBV15 and TRBJ1-2; 7 bases map to TRBD1. CDR1 is LNHNV and CDR2 is YYDKDF in the germline V gene (reference sequence). This CDR3 is built from 15 residues. The J segment lost 5 bases and the V segment lost 1 base, leaving 7 bases of the junction unmatched. This chain's CDR3 is CATSRGDSTIYGYTF. The DNA for the CDR3 is TGTGCCACCAGCAGAGGGGACAGTACTATATATGGCTACACCTTC.